This TCR beta chain was profiled in a study of T cells after posttransplantation cyclophosphamide. Overall study results and limits: TRB clonality was highly associated with recipient CMV seropositivity and reactivation. Later blood repertoires were often dominated by clones from the donor CD8+ memory compartment. Skin or GI-infiltrating T cells shared few TRB sequences with blood.

Peripheral blood was collected from the related graft donor on the marrow donation day. This CDR3 contains 14 residues. V trimming: 8 bases; J trimming: 2 bases; junction bases outside the gene matches: 4. Looked up from germline, CDR1 is MNHEY and CDR2 is SVGAGI. The data were produced by immunoSEQ multiplex PCR, yet TCRdb's version contains in-frame clones alone and is incomplete. The table includes about 7,300 clones, about 91% detected once. As for this clone: Its matching antigen is unknown.

The rearrangement joins TRBV6-5 to TRBJ2-3, with 10 positions matching TRBD1. The receptor's source is a woman aged 45-65 years in good health and a related stem cell transplant donor. The sample was CD4+ T cells sorted from blood. The CDR3 sequence: CASGGTGVTDTQYF. The CDR3 nucleotides are TGTGCCAGCGGGGGGACAGGGGTCACAGATACGCAGTATTTT.